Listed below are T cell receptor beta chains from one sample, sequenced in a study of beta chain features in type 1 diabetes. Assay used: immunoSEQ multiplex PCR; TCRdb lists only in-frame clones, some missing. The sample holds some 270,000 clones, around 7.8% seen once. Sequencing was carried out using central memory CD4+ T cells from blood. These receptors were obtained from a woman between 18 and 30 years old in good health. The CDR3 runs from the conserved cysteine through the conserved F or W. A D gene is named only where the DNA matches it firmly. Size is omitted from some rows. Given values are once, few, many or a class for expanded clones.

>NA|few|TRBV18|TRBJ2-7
CASSPVGIGNEQYF
TGTGCCAGCTCGCCGGTAGGAATTGGTAACGAGCAGTACTTC
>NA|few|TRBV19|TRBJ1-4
CASSIGSNNEKLFF
TGTGCCAGTAGTATAGGCAGTAATAATGAAAAACTGTTTTTT
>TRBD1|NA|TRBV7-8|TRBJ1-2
CASSSPSTGGYGYTF
TGTGCCAGCAGCTCACCCAGTACAGGGGGCTATGGCTACACCTTC
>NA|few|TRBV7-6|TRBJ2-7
CASSRLGGAGTYEQYF
TGTGCCAGCAGCCGGCTGGGCGGGGCGGGGACCTACGAGCAGTACTTC
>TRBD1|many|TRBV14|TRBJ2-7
CASSQGPGGYYEQYF
TGTGCCAGCAGCCAAGGGCCAGGGGGTTACTACGAGCAGTACTTC
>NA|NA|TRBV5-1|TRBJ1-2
CASSLEGAGNYGYTF
TGCGCCAGCAGCTTGGAAGGAGCGGGGAACTATGGCTACACCTTC
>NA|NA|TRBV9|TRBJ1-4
CASSPRPNEKLFF
TGTGCCAGCAGCCCTCGTCCTAATGAAAAACTGTTTTTT
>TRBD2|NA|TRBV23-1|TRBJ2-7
CASSQSGGVSGRVNTPYEQYF
TGCGCCAGCAGTCAATCCGGGGGAGTGTCCGGGAGGGTCAATACTCCCTACGAGCAGTACTTC
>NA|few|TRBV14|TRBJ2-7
CASSQMVLGNSYEQYF
TGTGCCAGCAGCCAAATGGTACTAGGAAACTCCTACGAGCAGTACTTC
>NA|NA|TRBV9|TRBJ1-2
CASSRQASANYGYTF
TGTGCCAGCAGCCGACAGGCGTCAGCTAACTATGGCTACACCTTC
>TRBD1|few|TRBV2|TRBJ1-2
CASSGDSSNYGYTF
TGTGCCAGCAGTGGGGACAGCAGTAACTATGGCTACACCTTC
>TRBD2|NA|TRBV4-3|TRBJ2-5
CASSQGGIAGGQETQYF
TGCGCCAGCAGCCAAGGCGGTATAGCGGGGGGCCAAGAGACCCAGTACTTC
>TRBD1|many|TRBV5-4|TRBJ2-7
CASSPRRGQGDSEQYF
TGTGCCAGCAGCCCCCGACGGGGACAGGGAGACTCCGAGCAGTACTTC
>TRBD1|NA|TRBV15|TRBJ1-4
CATSLVTGGKRVGEKLFF
TGTGCCACCAGCCTAGTGACAGGGGGCAAGAGGGTTGGTGAAAAACTGTTTTTT
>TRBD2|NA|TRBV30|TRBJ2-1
CAWSLFGRVVHNEQFF
TGTGCCTGGAGCTTATTCGGGAGGGTGGTCCACAATGAGCAGTTCTTC
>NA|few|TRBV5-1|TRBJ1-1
CASSVHLQGMNTEAFF
TGCGCCAGCAGCGTTCATTTACAGGGCATGAACACTGAAGCTTTCTTT
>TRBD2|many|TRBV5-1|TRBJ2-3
CASSLGSSGSTDTQYF
TGCGCCAGCAGCTTGGGTTCTAGCGGCAGCACAGATACGCAGTATTTT
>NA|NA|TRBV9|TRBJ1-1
CASSQVRGNTEAFF
TGTGCCAGCAGCCAAGTTCGGGGGAACACTGAAGCTTTCTTT
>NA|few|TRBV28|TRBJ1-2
CASSLSSQNGYTF
TGTGCCAGCAGTTTATCGTCGCAGAACGGCTACACCTTC
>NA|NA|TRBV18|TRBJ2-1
CASSPRGRDNEQFF
TGTGCCAGCTCGCCCCGGGGGAGAGACAATGAGCAGTTCTTC
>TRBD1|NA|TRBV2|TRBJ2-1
CASIRDRGNEQFF
TGTGCCAGCATTCGGGACAGGGGCAATGAGCAGTTCTTC
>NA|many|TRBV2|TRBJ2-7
CASSRGTYEQYF
TGTGCCAGCAGCCGGGGAACCTACGAGCAGTACTTC
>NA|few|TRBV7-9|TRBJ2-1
CASSFGQHNEQFF
TGTGCCAGCAGCTTTGGACAGCACAATGAGCAGTTCTTC
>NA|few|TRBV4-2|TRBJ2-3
CASRMGDTQYF
TGTGCCAGCAGGATGGGGGATACGCAGTATTTT
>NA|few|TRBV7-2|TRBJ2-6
CASSHALTGANVLTF
TGTGCCAGCAGCCATGCGCTAACCGGGGCCAACGTCCTGACTTTC
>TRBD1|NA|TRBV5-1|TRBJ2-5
CASSLGGQGAQETQYF
TGCGCCAGCAGCTTGGGAGGACAGGGGGCTCAAGAGACCCAGTACTTC
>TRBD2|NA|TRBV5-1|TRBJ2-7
CASSLLRHGLAGADEQYF
TGCGCCAGCAGCTTGTTGCGCCACGGACTAGCGGGAGCGGACGAGCAGTACTTC
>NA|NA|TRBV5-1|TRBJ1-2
CASGRGYGYTF
TGCGCCAGCGGCCGCGGCTATGGCTACACCTTC
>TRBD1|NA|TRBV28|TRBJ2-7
CASRRTGLGEQYF
TGTGCCAGCAGACGGACAGGGTTGGGCGAGCAGTACTTC
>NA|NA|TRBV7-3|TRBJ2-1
CASSKPGFTNEQFF
TGTGCCAGCAGCAAACCGGGATTTACCAATGAGCAGTTCTTC
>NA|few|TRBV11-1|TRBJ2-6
CASSLVAARPSGANVLTF
TGTGCCAGCAGCTTAGTCGCGGCCAGGCCTTCTGGGGCCAACGTCCTGACTTTC
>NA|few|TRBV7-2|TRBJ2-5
CASSPPGAFRTQYF
TGTGCCAGCAGCCCCCCCGGGGCCTTCAGGACCCAGTACTTC
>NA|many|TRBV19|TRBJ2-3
CASSHTEATQYF
TGTGCCAGTAGCCATACAGAGGCGACGCAGTATTTT
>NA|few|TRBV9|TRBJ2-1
CASSHPSDEQFF
TGTGCCAGCAGCCACCCTAGCGATGAGCAGTTCTTC
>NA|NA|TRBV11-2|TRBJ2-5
CASSLSGYKETQYF
TGTGCCAGCAGCTTAAGCGGGTACAAAGAGACCCAGTACTTC
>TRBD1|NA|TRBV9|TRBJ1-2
CASSQGQNYGYTF
TGTGCCAGCAGCCAGGGACAGAACTATGGCTACACCTTC
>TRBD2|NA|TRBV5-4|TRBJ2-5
CASRTSGVQETQYF
TGTGCCAGTAGGACTAGCGGGGTCCAAGAGACCCAGTACTTC
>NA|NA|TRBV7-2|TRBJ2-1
CASSLGASAGNEQFF
TGTGCCAGCAGCTTAGGGGCTAGCGCTGGGAATGAGCAGTTCTTC
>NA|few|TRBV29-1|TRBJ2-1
CSVLTDGQIRNEQFF
TGCAGCGTGCTTACGGACGGACAGATTCGGAATGAGCAGTTCTTC
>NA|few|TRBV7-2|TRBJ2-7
CASSLGGSLGEQYF
TGTGCCAGCAGCTTAGGAGGCAGTTTGGGTGAGCAGTACTTC
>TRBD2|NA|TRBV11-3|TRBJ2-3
CASSLTSGTDTQYF
TGTGCCAGCAGCTTAACTAGCGGCACAGATACGCAGTATTTT
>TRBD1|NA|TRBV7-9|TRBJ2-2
CASSLVRTGGLRELFF
TGTGCCAGCAGCTTAGTACGGACAGGGGGACTCAGGGAGCTGTTTTTT
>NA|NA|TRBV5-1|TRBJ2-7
CASRPRDFPYEQYF
TGCGCCAGCAGGCCCCGGGACTTCCCCTACGAGCAGTACTTC
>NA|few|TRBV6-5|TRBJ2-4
CASSPQGAKNIQYF
TGTGCCAGCAGTCCACAGGGAGCCAAAAACATTCAGTACTTC
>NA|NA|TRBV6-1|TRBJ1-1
CASSDTEAFF
TGTGCCAGCAGTGACACTGAAGCTTTCTTT